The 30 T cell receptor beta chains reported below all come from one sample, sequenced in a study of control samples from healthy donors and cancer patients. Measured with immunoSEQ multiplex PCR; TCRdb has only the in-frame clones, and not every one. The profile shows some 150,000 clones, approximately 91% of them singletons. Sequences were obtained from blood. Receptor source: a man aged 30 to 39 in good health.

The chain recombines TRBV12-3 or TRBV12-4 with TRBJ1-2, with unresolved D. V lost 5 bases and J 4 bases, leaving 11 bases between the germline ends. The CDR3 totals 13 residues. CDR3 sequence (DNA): TGTGCCAGCAGTCCTGGTCCCAGCTATGGCTACACCTTC. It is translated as CASSPGPSYGYTF.

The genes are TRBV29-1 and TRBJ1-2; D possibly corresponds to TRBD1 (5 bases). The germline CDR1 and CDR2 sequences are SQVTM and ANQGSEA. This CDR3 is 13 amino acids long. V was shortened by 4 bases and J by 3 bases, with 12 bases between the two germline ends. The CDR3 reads CSVGSAGDYGYTF. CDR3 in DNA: TGCAGCGTTGGTTCGGCGGGGGACTATGGCTACACCTTC.

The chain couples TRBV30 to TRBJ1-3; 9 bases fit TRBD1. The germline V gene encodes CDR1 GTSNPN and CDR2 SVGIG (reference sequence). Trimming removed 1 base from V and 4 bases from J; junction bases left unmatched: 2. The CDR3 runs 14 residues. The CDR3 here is CAWSAGTGGNTIYF. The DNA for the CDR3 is TGTGCCTGGAGTGCCGGGACAGGGGGAAACACCATATATTTT.

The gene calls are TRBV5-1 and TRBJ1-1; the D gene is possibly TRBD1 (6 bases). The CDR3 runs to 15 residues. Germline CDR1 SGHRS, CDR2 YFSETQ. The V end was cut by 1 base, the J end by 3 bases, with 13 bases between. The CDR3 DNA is TGCGCCAGCAGCTTGTTACCAGGGGTGGACACTGAAGCTTTCTTT. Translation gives CASSLLPGVDTEAFF.

CDR3 nucleotide sequence: TGTGCCAGCAGCTTAACCTCCCAGATGGGTGAAAAACTGTTTTTT. This codes for CASSLTSQMGEKLFF. The rearrangement joins TRBV7-2 to TRBJ1-4; no clear D gene. The CDR3 totals 15 residues. Trimming pared 2 bases from V and 7 bases from J, leaving 14 bases between. CDR1 and CDR2 from the germline V gene are SGHTA and FQGNSA.

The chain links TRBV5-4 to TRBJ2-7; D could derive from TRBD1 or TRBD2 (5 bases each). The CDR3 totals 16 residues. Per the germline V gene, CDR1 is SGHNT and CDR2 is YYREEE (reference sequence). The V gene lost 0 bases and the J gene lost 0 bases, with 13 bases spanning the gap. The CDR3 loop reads CASSLAGTASSYEQYF. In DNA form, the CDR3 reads TGTGCCAGCAGCTTGGCCGGGACGGCAAGCTCCTACGAGCAGTACTTC.

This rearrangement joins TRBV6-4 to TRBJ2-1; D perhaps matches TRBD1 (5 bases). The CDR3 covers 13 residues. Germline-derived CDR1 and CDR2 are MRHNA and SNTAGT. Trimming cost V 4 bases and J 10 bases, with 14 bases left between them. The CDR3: CASSGGSPGEQFF. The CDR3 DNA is TGTGCCAGCAGTGGGGGCTCTCCGGGCGAGCAGTTCTTC.

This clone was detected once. In DNA, the CDR3 is TGTGCCAGCAGCCCCGACAGTCTCGCTGAAGCTTTCTTT. As protein: CASSPDSLAEAFF. The V and J genes are TRBV9 and TRBJ1-1; perhaps TRBD1 as D (5 bases). Deletions cut 4 bases from V and 6 bases from J, with 13 bases between. The CDR3 spans 13 residues. Germline V lookup: CDR1 SGDLS, CDR2 YYNGEE.

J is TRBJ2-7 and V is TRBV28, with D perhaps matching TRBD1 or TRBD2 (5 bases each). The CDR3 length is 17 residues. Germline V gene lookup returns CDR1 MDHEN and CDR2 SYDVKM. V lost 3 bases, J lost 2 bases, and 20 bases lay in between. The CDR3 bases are TGTGCCAGCAGTTTCATCAGGCGGCAGGGAGAGCCCTACGAGCAGTACTTC. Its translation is CASSFIRRQGEPYEQYF.

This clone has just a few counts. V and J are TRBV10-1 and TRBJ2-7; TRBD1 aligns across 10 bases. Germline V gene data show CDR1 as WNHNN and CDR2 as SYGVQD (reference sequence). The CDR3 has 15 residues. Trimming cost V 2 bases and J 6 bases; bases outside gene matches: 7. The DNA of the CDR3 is TGCGCCAGCAGTGAGCCGAGGGGACAGGGGTCCGAGCAGTACTTC. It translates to CASSEPRGQGSEQYF.

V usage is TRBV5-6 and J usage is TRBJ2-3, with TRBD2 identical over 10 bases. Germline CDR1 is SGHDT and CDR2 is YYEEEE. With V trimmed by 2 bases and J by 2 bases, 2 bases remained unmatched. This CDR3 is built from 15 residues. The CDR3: CASSFGTSDTDTQYF. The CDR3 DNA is TGTGCCAGCAGCTTTGGGACTAGCGACACAGATACGCAGTATTTT.

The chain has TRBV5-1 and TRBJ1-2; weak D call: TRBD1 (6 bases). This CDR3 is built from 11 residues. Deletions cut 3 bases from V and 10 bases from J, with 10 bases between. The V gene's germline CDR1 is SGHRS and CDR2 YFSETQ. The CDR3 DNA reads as TGCGCCAGCAGCTCGACAGGATTCTACACCTTC. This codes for CASSSTGFYTF. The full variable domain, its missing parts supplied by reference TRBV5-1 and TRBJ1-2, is KAGVTQTPRYLIKTRGQQVTLSCSPISGHRSVSWYQQTPGQGLQFLFEYFSETQRNKGNFPGRFSGRQFSNSRSEMNVSTLELGDSALYLCASSSTGFYTFGSGTRLTVV.

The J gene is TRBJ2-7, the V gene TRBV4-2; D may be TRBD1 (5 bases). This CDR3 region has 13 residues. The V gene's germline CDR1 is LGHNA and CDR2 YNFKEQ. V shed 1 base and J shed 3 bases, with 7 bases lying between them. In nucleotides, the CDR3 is TGTGCCAGCAGCCAAGGAGACAGCTACGAGCAGTACTTC. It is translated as CASSQGDSYEQYF.

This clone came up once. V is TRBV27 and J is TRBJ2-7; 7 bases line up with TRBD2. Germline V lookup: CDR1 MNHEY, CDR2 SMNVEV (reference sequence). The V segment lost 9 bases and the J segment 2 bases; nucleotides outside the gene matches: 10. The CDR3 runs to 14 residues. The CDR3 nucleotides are TGTGCCAGTTCAGAGTGGGGGGGGACCTACGAGCAGTACTTC. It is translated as CASSEWGGTYEQYF.

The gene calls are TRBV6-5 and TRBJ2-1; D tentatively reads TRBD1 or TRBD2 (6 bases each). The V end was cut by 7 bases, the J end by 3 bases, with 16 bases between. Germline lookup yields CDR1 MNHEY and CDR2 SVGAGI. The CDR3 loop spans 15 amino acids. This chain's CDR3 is CASKGGGVFYNEQFF. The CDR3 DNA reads TGTGCCAGCAAGGGGGGCGGGGTTTTCTACAATGAGCAGTTCTTC.

The chain's CDR3 is CASSPRSGFGELFF. CDR3 bases: TGTGCCAGCAGCCCGCGGTCGGGTTTCGGGGAGCTGTTTTTT. This sequence joins TRBV7-2 and TRBJ2-2; no clear D gene. Germline V gives CDR1 SGHTA, CDR2 FQGNSA. V lost 5 bases, J lost 7 bases, and 14 bases lay in between. This CDR3 is built from 14 residues.

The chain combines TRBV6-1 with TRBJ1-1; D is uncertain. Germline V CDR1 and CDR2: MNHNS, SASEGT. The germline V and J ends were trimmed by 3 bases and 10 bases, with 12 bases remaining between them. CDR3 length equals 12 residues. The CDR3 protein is CASSETGWRAFF. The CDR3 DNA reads TGTGCCAGCAGTGAGACCGGGTGGAGAGCTTTCTTT.

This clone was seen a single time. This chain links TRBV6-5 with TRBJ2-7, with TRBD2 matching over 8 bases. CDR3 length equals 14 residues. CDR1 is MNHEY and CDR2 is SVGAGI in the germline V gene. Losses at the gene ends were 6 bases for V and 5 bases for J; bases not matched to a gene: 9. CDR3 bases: TGTGCCAGCAGCTCCCGGACGGGGGGGGACGAGCAGTACTTC. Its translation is CASSSRTGGDEQYF.

The chain's CDR3 is CASSLGFDRDTQYF. Written as DNA, the CDR3 is TGTGCCAGCAGCTTAGGATTCGACCGGGATACGCAGTATTTT. This chain links TRBV7-2 with TRBJ2-3; D unclear. Looked up from germline, CDR1 is SGHTA and CDR2 is FQGNSA. Trimming left V 1 base short and J 6 bases short, with 11 bases between. This CDR3 spans 14 amino acids.

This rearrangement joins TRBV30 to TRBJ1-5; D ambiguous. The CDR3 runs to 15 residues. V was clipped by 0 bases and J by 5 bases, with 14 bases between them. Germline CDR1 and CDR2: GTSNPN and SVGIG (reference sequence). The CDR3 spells CAWSVPMGADQPQHF. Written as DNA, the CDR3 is TGTGCCTGGAGTGTACCCATGGGTGCGGATCAGCCCCAGCATTTT.

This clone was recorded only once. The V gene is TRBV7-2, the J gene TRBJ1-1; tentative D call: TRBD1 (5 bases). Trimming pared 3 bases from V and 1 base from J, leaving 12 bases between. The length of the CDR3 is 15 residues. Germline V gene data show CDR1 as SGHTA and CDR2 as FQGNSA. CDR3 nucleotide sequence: TGTGCCAGCAGCTTCAGGCAGGGCACGAACACTGAAGCTTTCTTT. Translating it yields CASSFRQGTNTEAFF.

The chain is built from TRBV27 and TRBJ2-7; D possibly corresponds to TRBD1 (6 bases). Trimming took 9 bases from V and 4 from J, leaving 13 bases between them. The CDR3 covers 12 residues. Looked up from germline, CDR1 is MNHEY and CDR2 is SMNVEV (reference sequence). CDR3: CASRTGPYEQYF. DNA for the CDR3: TGTGCCAGTCGAACAGGGCCGTACGAGCAGTACTTC.

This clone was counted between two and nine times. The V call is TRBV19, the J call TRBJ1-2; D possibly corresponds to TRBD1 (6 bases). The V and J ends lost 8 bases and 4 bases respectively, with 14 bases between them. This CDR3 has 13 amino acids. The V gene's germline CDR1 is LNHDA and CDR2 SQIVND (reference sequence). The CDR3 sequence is CASQRDIFYGYTF. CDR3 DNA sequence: TGTGCCAGTCAACGGGACATCTTCTATGGCTACACCTTC.

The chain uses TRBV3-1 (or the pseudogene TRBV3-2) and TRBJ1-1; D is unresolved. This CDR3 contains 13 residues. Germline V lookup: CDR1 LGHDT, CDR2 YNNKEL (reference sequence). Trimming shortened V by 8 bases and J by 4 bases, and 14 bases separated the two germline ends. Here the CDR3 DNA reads TGTGCCAGCGGAAGCAATACGGGCACTGAAGCTTTCTTT. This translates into CASGSNTGTEAFF.

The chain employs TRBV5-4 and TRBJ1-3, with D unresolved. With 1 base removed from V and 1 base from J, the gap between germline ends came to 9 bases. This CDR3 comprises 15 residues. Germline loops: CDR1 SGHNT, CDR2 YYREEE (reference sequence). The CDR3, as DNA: TGTGCCAGCAGCTTGACGGCCGGTTCTGGAAACACCATATATTTT. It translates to CASSLTAGSGNTIYF. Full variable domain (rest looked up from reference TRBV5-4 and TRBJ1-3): ETGVTQSPTHLIKTRGQQVTLRCSSQSGHNTVSWYQQALGQGPQFIFQYYREEENGRGNFPPRFSGLQFPNYSSELNVNALELDDSALYLCASSLTAGSGNTIYFGEGSWLTVV.

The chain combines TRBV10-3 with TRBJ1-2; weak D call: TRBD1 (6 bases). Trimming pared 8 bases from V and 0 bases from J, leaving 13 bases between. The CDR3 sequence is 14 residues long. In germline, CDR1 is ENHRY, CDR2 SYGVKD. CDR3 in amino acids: CAIQKTGPNYGYTF. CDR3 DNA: TGTGCCATCCAAAAGACAGGACCTAACTATGGCTACACCTTC.

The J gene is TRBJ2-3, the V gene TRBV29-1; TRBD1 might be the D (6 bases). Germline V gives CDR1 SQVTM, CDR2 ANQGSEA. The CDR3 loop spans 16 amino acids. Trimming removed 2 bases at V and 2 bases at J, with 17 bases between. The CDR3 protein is CSVESAAGDLTDTQYF. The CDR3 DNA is TGCAGCGTTGAATCCGCGGCAGGGGATCTCACAGATACGCAGTATTTT.

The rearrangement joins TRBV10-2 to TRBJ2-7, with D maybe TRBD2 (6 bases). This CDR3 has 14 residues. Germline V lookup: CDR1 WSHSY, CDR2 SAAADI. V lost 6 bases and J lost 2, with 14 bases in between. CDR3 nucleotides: TGCGCCAGCAGCCCGGGACTGATGACCTACGAGCAGTACTTC. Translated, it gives CASSPGLMTYEQYF.

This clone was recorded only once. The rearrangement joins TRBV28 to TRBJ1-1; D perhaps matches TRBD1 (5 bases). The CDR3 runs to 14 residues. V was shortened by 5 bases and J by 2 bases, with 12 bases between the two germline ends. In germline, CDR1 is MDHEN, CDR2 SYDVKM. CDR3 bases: TGTGCCAGCAGTCCCTGGGACGGCAACACTGAAGCTTTCTTT. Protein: CASSPWDGNTEAFF.

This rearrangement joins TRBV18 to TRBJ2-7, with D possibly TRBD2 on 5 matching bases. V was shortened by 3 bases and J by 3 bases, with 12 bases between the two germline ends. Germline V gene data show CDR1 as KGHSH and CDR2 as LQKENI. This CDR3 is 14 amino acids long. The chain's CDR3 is CASSPRTVSYEQYF. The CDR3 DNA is TGTGCCAGCTCACCCAGGACTGTGAGCTACGAGCAGTACTTC.